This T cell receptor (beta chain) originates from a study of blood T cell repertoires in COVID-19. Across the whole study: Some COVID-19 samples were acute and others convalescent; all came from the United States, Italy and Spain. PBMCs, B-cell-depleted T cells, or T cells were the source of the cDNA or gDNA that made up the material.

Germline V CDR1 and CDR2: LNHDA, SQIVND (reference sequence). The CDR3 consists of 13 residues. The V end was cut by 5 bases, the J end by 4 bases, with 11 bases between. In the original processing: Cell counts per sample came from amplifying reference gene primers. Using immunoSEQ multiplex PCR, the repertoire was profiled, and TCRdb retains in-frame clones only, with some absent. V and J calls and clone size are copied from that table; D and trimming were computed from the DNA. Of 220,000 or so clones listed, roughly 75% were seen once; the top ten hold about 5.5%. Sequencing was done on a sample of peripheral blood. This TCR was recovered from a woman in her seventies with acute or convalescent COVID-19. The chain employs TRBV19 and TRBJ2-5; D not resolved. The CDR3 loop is CASSPDVSETQYF. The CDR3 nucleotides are TGTGCCAGTAGTCCAGATGTGTCAGAGACCCAGTACTTC. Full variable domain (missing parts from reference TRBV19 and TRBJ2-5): DGGITQSPKYLFRKEGQNVTLSCEQNLNHDAMYWYRQDPGQGLRLIYYSQIVNDFQKGDIAEGYSVSREKKESFPLTVTSAQKNPTAFYLCASSPDVSETQYFGPGTRLLVL.